The 21 T cell receptor beta chains listed next were all sequenced from one sample in a study of T-cell memory formation after mild COVID-19. TCRdb ran MiXCR on the 5' RACE reads and lists one entry per CDR3 protein. The table shows about 350,000 distinct CDR3 sequences, with roughly 14% occurring only once. The sample comprised PBMCs or a T cell subset sorted from them (not recorded which). These receptors came from a man aged 18 to 30 who had mild COVID-19 (a few samples of this study predate the infection). Cell type and time point are not known.

The CDR3 reads CASSLGGQSRYNEQFF. In nucleotides, the CDR3 is TGTGCCAGCAGTTTGGGGGGACAATCTAGATACAATGAGCAGTTCTTC. The V call is TRBV12-3 or TRBV12-4, the J call TRBJ2-1; D may be TRBD1 or TRBD2 (6 bases each). The CDR3 runs 16 residues. The ends were cut back, 3 bases at V and 4 bases at J, with 16 bases in the middle.

The CDR3 here is CSARGGSDRGNGYTF. The CDR3 DNA is TGCAGTGCTAGAGGGGGGTCGGACAGGGGGAACGGCTACACCTTC. The V and J genes are TRBV20-1 and TRBJ1-2, with 10 bases lining up with TRBD1. Germline V gives CDR1 DFQATT, CDR2 SNEGSKA (reference sequence). The CDR3 covers 15 residues. The ends lost 1 base at V and 8 bases at J; junction bases unmatched: 10.

The chain joins TRBV4-2 to TRBJ2-3; D not certain. CDR1 LGHNA and CDR2 YNFKEQ come from the germline V gene. The CDR3 contains 16 residues. Between the trimmed V and J ends, which lost 1 base and 0 bases, there was a span of 11 bases. The CDR3 DNA reads as TGTGCCAGCAGCCAAGTTGGCGGTTCTAGCACAGATACGCAGTATTTT. The encoded protein is CASSQVGGSSTDTQYF.

The V gene is TRBV7-6, the J gene TRBJ2-5; D could derive from TRBD1 or TRBD2 (6 bases each). Trimming removed 1 base at V and 6 bases at J, with 24 bases between. CDR1 is SGHVS, CDR2 FNYEAQ, per germline. This CDR3 is built from 18 residues. In nucleotides, the CDR3 is TGTGCCAGCAGCTTAGAGGCTGACCGGGGGCTCCCCGGGAAGACCCAGTACTTC. Translation gives CASSLEADRGLPGKTQYF.

This clonotype was found a few times. The chain is built from TRBV4-1 and TRBJ2-7; no clear D gene. The CDR3 contains 14 residues. Between the trimmed V and J ends, which lost 0 bases and 0 bases, there was a span of 6 bases. CDR1 and CDR2 (germline): MGHRA, YSYEKL. Here the CDR3 reads CASSQDTASYEQYF. The CDR3 bases are TGCGCCAGCAGCCAAGACACAGCCTCCTACGAGCAGTACTTC.

The CDR3 DNA sequence: TGTGCCAGCAGCTTATTACTAGCAACAGATACGCAGTATTTT. It translates to CASSLLLATDTQYF. V gene TRBV7-2 combines with J gene TRBJ2-3; D is possibly TRBD2 (6 bases). This CDR3 is built from 14 residues. Looked up from germline, CDR1 is SGHTA and CDR2 is FQGNSA. Trimming pared 2 bases from V and 3 bases from J, leaving 9 bases between.

This clonotype has more than one count but fewer than ten. This chain connects TRBV7-9 to TRBJ2-7; perhaps TRBD2 as D (5 bases). CDR3 size: 13 residues. CDR1 is SEHNR and CDR2 is FQNEAQ in the germline V gene (reference sequence). V was shortened by 5 bases and J by 1 base, with 9 bases between the two germline ends. In nucleotides, the CDR3 is TGTGCCAGCAGCCCCCGGGGTTCCTACGAGCAGTACGTC. Its protein product is CASSPRGSYEQYV.

The genes are TRBV5-1 and TRBJ2-2, with TRBD1 matching 10 bases. Germline lookup yields CDR1 SGHRS and CDR2 YFSETQ. There are 16 residues in the CDR3. The J segment lost 7 bases and the V segment lost 0 bases, leaving 6 bases of the junction unmatched. CDR3 in amino acids: CASSLAGDRGDGELFF. The CDR3, as DNA: TGCGCCAGCAGCTTGGCCGGGGACAGGGGTGACGGGGAGCTGTTTTTT.

This clonotype was seen a handful of times. The rearrangement uses TRBV28 and TRBJ1-1, with D possibly TRBD1 on 5 matching bases. CDR3 size: 12 residues. V was clipped by 10 bases and J by 12 bases, with 21 bases between them. Germline lookup yields CDR1 MDHEN and CDR2 SYDVKM. The CDR3 here is CATTDTVLNTFF. The CDR3 DNA reads as TGTGCCACCACGGACACCGTTTTAAATACTTTCTTT.

This clonotype was counted many times. The V gene is TRBV5-1, the J gene TRBJ2-7, with D unresolved. With 0 bases removed from V and 3 bases from J, the gap between germline ends came to 10 bases. The CDR3 runs 14 residues. The germline gives CDR1 SGHRS, CDR2 YFSETQ. CDR3 residues: CASSLGGPDYEQYV. The CDR3 DNA follows: TGCGCCAGCAGCTTGGGCGGACCTGACTACGAGCAGTACGTC.

The chain has TRBV25-1 and TRBJ2-6; D gene ambiguous. The CDR3 runs 16 residues. Germline loops: CDR1 MGHDK, CDR2 SYGVNS. V lost 0 bases and J 0 bases, leaving 6 bases between the germline ends. The CDR3 loop reads CASSEYGSSGANVLTF. CDR3 nucleotides: TGTGCCAGCAGTGAATATGGCAGCTCTGGGGCCAACGTCCTGACTTTC.

The J gene is TRBJ1-4, the V gene TRBV4-1; tentative D call: TRBD1 (6 bases). V was clipped by 3 bases and J by 6 bases, with 11 bases between them. The CDR3 runs to 14 residues. From germline, CDR1 is MGHRA and CDR2 YSYEKL. This CDR3 reads CASSQTGGDEKLFF. The DNA for the CDR3 is TGCGCCAGCAGCCAGACAGGAGGGGATGAAAAACTGTTTTTT.

The rearrangement joins TRBV9 to TRBJ2-3; D gene uncertain. The CDR3 loop spans 15 amino acids. Trimming took 4 bases from V and 3 from J, leaving 15 bases between them. CDR1 is SGDLS and CDR2 is YYNGEE in the germline V gene. CDR3: CASSPLSQETDTQYF. In nucleotides, the CDR3 is TGTGCCAGCAGCCCACTCAGTCAGGAGACAGATACGCAGTATTTT.

In this sample, this clonotype turned up many times. The rearrangement links TRBV3-1 to TRBJ2-3; 10 nucleotides match TRBD2. The CDR3 is 15 residues long. The trim removed 4 bases at V and 2 bases at J, leaving 3 bases unmatched. CDR1 is LGHDT, CDR2 YNNKEL, per germline (reference sequence). CDR3 in DNA: TGTGCCAGCAGCCCTAGCGGGGGTCCCACAGATACGCAGTATTTT. Its translation is CASSPSGGPTDTQYF.

The J gene is TRBJ2-3, the V gene TRBV5-4; 8 bases are shared with TRBD2. V was pared by 4 bases and J by 5 bases, with 12 bases of the junction left unmatched. CDR3 length equals 16 residues. CDR1 and CDR2 (germline): SGHNT, YYREEE (reference sequence). In DNA, the CDR3 is TGTGCCAGCAGCCCGAATTTAGCGGGGACGGGAGATACGCAGTATTTT. Translating it yields CASSPNLAGTGDTQYF. Together with reference TRBV5-4 and TRBJ2-3, the CDR3 gives the full variable domain: ETGVTQSPTHLIKTRGQQVTLRCSSQSGHNTVSWYQQALGQGPQFIFQYYREEENGRGNFPPRFSGLQFPNYSSELNVNALELDDSALYLCASSPNLAGTGDTQYFGPGTRLTVL.

V and J are TRBV4-1 and TRBJ2-5; 8 bases line up with TRBD2. Trimming at V came to 3 bases and at J to 5 bases, leaving 29 bases not matched to a gene. CDR1 MGHRA and CDR2 YSYEKL come from the germline V gene. The CDR3 covers 22 residues. The CDR3 spells CASSQDGTFSSLKRGFRETQYF. The CDR3 region has the DNA TGCGCCAGCAGCCAGGATGGGACTTTCTCGTCACTAAAGCGGGGGTTCCGCGAGACCCAGTACTTC.

In this sample, this clonotype turned up many times. The chain recombines TRBV5-1 with TRBJ2-1, with TRBD2 matching 9 bases. This CDR3 region has 14 residues. V shed 0 bases, J shed 9 bases, and the junction held 4 bases outside the gene matches. Germline values: CDR1 SGHRS, CDR2 YFSETQ. CDR3 in DNA: TGCGCCAGCAGCTTGGCCCTAGCGGGGTCTGAGCAGTTCTTC. Its protein is CASSLALAGSEQFF.

This clonotype was seen at least ten times. The chain combines TRBV4-3 with TRBJ2-6; TRBD2 matches at 7 bases. This CDR3 has 19 residues. With 2 bases clipped from V and 3 bases from J, the junction kept 13 bases outside the gene matches. Looked up from germline, CDR1 is LGHNA and CDR2 is YSLEER. CDR3 coding DNA: TGCGCCAGCAGCCAAAGGGTCCCAGACGGGGGGTTTGGGGCCAACGTCCTGACTTTC. Encoded protein: CASSQRVPDGGFGANVLTF.

The rearrangement links TRBV3-1 to TRBJ1-2, with D hard to call. The V end was cut by 4 bases, the J end by 2 bases, with 8 bases between. The CDR3 contains 13 residues. CDR1 is LGHDT, CDR2 YNNKEL, per germline (reference sequence). Written as DNA, the CDR3 is TGTGCCAGCAGCCTTAAGTTGAACTATGGCTACACCTTC. It is translated as CASSLKLNYGYTF.

The chain uses TRBV6-5 and TRBJ1-3; D unclear. Between the trimmed V and J ends, which lost 2 bases and 4 bases, there was a span of 3 bases. The CDR3 extends over 12 amino acids. From germline, CDR1 is MNHEY and CDR2 SVGAGI. CDR3 protein: CASSYGGNTIYF. As DNA, the CDR3 is TGTGCCAGCAGTTACGGAGGAAACACCATATATTTT.

This clonotype has more than one count but fewer than ten. The genes are TRBV7-9 and TRBJ1-5; TRBD1 matches 9 bases. Losses at the gene ends were 7 bases for V and 4 bases for J; bases not matched to a gene: 2. The CDR3 loop spans 13 amino acids. Germline loops: CDR1 SEHNR, CDR2 FQNEAQ (reference sequence). CDR3 loop: CASTGTGNQPQHF. CDR3 DNA sequence: TGTGCCAGCACCGGGACAGGGAATCAGCCCCAGCATTTT.